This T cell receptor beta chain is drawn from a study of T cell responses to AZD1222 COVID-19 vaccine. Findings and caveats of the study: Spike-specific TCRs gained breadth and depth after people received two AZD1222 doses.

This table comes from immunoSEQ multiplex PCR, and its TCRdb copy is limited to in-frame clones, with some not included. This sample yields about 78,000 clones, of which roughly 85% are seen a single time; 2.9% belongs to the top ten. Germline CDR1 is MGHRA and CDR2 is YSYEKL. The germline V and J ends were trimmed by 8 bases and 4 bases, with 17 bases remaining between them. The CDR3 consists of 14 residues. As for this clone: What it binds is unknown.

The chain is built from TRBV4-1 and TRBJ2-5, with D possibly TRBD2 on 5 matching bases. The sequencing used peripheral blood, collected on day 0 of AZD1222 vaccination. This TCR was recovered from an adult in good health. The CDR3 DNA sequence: TGCGCCAGCTCCCCGGAGGAATTTCGAGAGACCCAGTACTTC. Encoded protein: CASSPEEFRETQYF.